The entry that follows covers one TCR beta chain sequence. Unique molecular identifiers were incorporated during preparation of the TCRbeta library. TCRdb recomputed calls from the PCR reads with MiXCR, one row per CDR3 protein. The sample includes some 490,000 distinct CDR3 sequences, around 12% of them seen just once. The sample belongs to a study of T-cell reconstitution after alpha-beta-depleted transplantation in children. The V and J ends lost 2 bases and 3 bases, in that order; junction bases with no gene match: 15. The germline V gene has CDR1 LGHNA and CDR2 YNFKEQ. The CDR3 length is 18 residues.

The chain recombines TRBV4-2 with TRBJ1-2; TRBD1 aligns across 7 bases. Here the sequenced sample was PBMCs from the stem cell graft donor, taken from the stem cell graft. The TCR sequence derives from a human donor who donated a stem cell graft to a child with combined immunodeficiency. DNA of the CDR3: TGTGCCAGCAGCCAACCTGGGACAGCAACCCCTTGGGACTATGGCTACACCTTC. Translating it yields CASSQPGTATPWDYGYTF.